The next 17 T cell receptor beta chains were all read from a single sample in a study of PD-1 blockade in mismatch repair-deficient tumors. The assay was immunoSEQ multiplex PCR, and TCRdb's table has in-frame clones only and misses some. This table has about 22,000 clones, about 83% appearing once. Here the sequenced sample was peripheral blood, taken 2 weeks after starting pembrolizumab. These receptors came from an adult with mismatch repair-deficient cancer.

The CDR3 nucleotides read TGTGCCAGCAGCTTAGTCGGGCAGGGGGCGATCGACGAGCAGTACTTC. This gives the protein CASSLVGQGAIDEQYF. The chain links TRBV11-2 to TRBJ2-7, with 8 nucleotides matching TRBD1. The germline gives CDR1 SGHAT, CDR2 FQNNGV. CDR3 length: 16 residues. The junction had 10 bases not matched to a gene; V was cut back by 1 base and J by 5 bases.

The V gene is TRBV4-3, the J gene TRBJ2-6; no firm D call. Germline V gene data show CDR1 as LGHNA and CDR2 as YSLEER. Trimming stripped 3 bases from V and 1 base from J, with 10 bases between. The CDR3 totals 16 residues. The CDR3 sequence: CASSQEEGSGANVLTF. The CDR3 DNA follows: TGCGCCAGCAGCCAGGAAGAAGGGTCTGGGGCCAACGTCCTGACTTTC.

The J gene is TRBJ2-4, the V gene TRBV28; 9 bases map to TRBD1. Trimming cost V 6 bases and J 7 bases; bases outside gene matches: 7. The CDR3 covers 14 residues. The germline V gene has CDR1 MDHEN and CDR2 SYDVKM. The CDR3: CASRVQGAQNIQYF. CDR3 DNA: TGTGCCAGCAGAGTACAGGGGGCGCAGAACATTCAGTACTTC.

In its sample, this clone was seen once. J is TRBJ1-3 and V is TRBV4-2; possible D gene TRBD1, 5 bases. The CDR3 has 16 residues. Germline loops: CDR1 LGHNA, CDR2 YNFKEQ. The V and J ends lost 1 base and 3 bases respectively, with 13 bases between them. The CDR3 bases are TGTGCCAGCAGCCAAGCCAGGGCGGACCTTGGAAACACCATATATTTT. Its protein is CASSQARADLGNTIYF.

Relative to its sample, this clone is medium-sized. The rearrangement links TRBV11-2 to TRBJ2-2, with no clear D. The CDR3 totals 14 residues. The ends were cut back, 4 bases at V and 6 bases at J, with 12 bases in the middle. Germline loops: CDR1 SGHAT, CDR2 FQNNGV. CDR3 sequence: CASSSLLGAGELFF. CDR3 DNA sequence: TGTGCCAGCAGCTCTCTCCTAGGCGCCGGGGAGCTGTTTTTT.

The chain links TRBV13 to TRBJ2-3; tentatively, D is TRBD2 (6 bases). The germline CDR1 and CDR2 sequences are PRHDT and FYEKMQ (reference sequence). The V end was cut by 5 bases, the J end by 2 bases, with 11 bases between. The CDR3 consists of 14 residues. CDR3 in DNA: TGTGCCAGCAGCCGGCGGGACTTCACAGATACGCAGTATTTT. It yields the protein CASSRRDFTDTQYF. Supplemented by reference TRBV13 and TRBJ2-3, the full variable domain reads AAGVIQSPRHLIKEKRETATLKCYPIPRHDTVYWYQQGPGQDPQFLISFYEKMQSDKGSIPDRFSAQQFSDYHSELNMSSLELGDSALYFCASSRRDFTDTQYFGPGTRLTVL.

This clone was counted a single time. This rearrangement joins TRBV10-3 to TRBJ1-1; 8 bases are a match to TRBD1. CDR1 ENHRY and CDR2 SYGVKD come from the germline V gene. CDR3 length equals 17 residues. J was trimmed by 4 bases and V by 5 bases; bases with no gene match: 15. As DNA, the CDR3 is TGTGCCATCAGTTCTACTCCGGGACAGGTAATAGTCACTGAAGCTTTCTTT. This codes for CAISSTPGQVIVTEAFF.

V and J are TRBV5-8 and TRBJ2-1, with D possibly TRBD2 on 6 matching bases. Germline V gives CDR1 SGHTS, CDR2 YDEGEE. This CDR3 region has 14 residues. Trimming cost V 3 bases and J 4 bases, with 11 bases left between them. Here the CDR3 reads CASSSTSRYNEQFF. In DNA, the CDR3 is TGTGCCAGCAGCTCGACTAGTCGGTACAATGAGCAGTTCTTC.

The chain carries TRBV25-1 and TRBJ2-7, with a possible D match to TRBD1 (6 bases). Germline values: CDR1 MGHDK, CDR2 SYGVNS. The CDR3 is 16 amino acids. V was shortened by 5 bases and J by 0 bases, with 17 bases between the two germline ends. The CDR3 protein is CASSSTGTLDSYEQYF. The CDR3 nucleotides read TGTGCCAGCAGTTCGACCGGGACATTGGACTCCTACGAGCAGTACTTC.

The chain joins TRBV12-5 to TRBJ2-5, with 7 bases aligning to TRBD2. The CDR3 extends over 15 amino acids. The V gene end was trimmed by 5 bases and the J gene end by 0 bases; junction bases not matched to a gene: 6. Germline V gives CDR1 LGHNT, CDR2 FRNRAP. The CDR3 nucleotides read TGTGCTAGTGGTCCTCCGGGACTACACCAAGAGACCCAGTACTTC. Translated, it gives CASGPPGLHQETQYF. The full variable domain, rest sourced from reference TRBV12-5 and TRBJ2-5, is DARVTQTPRHKVTEMGQEVTMRCQPILGHNTVFWYRQTMMQGLELLAYFRNRAPLDDSGMPKDRFSAEMPDATLATLKIQPSEPRDSAVYFCASGPPGLHQETQYFGPGTRLLVL.

The chain joins TRBV11-2 to TRBJ2-5; unclear D gene. The CDR3 contains 13 residues. Per the germline V gene, CDR1 is SGHAT and CDR2 is FQNNGV. V was cut by 2 bases and J by 5 bases, with 9 bases left in between. This CDR3 reads CASSLRSAETQYF. The CDR3 bases are TGTGCCAGCAGCTTACGTTCGGCGGAGACCCAGTACTTC.

Here the CDR3 DNA reads TGCGCCAGCAGCGCCGGGACAGGGGCCGGGGCCAACGTCCTGACTTTC. Translation gives CASSAGTGAGANVLTF. The rearrangement uses TRBV5-1 and TRBJ2-6; 10 bases line up with TRBD1. The CDR3 consists of 16 residues. J lost 4 bases, V lost 4 bases, and 5 bases had no gene match. CDR1 and CDR2 from the germline V gene are SGHRS and YFSETQ.

The rearrangement uses TRBV6-6 and TRBJ1-2; D ambiguous. V lost 0 bases and J lost 4, with 0 bases in between. The CDR3 loop spans 11 amino acids. Germline lookup yields CDR1 MNHNY and CDR2 SVGAGI (reference sequence). DNA of the CDR3: TGTGCCAGCAGTTACTCCTATGGCTACACCTTC. This gives the protein CASSYSYGYTF.

The chain is built from TRBV30 and TRBJ1-1; perhaps TRBD1 as D (6 bases). Germline loops: CDR1 GTSNPN, CDR2 SVGIG (reference sequence). The CDR3 spans 16 residues. Deletions cut 3 bases from V and 7 bases from J, with 24 bases between. CDR3: CAWRPPDSRGALEAFF. CDR3 coding DNA: TGTGCCTGGAGACCCCCGGACAGTCGAGGGGCCCTTGAAGCTTTCTTT.

CDR3: CASSLPGQTYNEQFF. The CDR3 DNA sequence: TGTGCCAGCAGCCTTCCGGGACAAACCTACAATGAGCAGTTCTTC. The chain recombines TRBV9 with TRBJ2-1, with D possibly TRBD1 on 6 matching bases. The V gene lost 4 bases and the J gene lost 2 bases, with 13 bases spanning the gap. Per germline, CDR1 SGDLS and CDR2 YYNGEE. This CDR3 is built from 15 residues.

The rearrangement uses TRBV4-1 and TRBJ2-3; D is possibly TRBD1 (7 bases). The CDR3 has 16 residues. With 1 base removed from V and 2 bases from J, the gap between germline ends came to 13 bases. Germline V gene sequence: CDR1 MGHRA, CDR2 YSYEKL. CDR3 residues: CASSQGRRGPTDTQYF. The CDR3 bases are TGCGCCAGCAGCCAAGGTCGGAGGGGGCCCACAGATACGCAGTATTTT.

The V and J genes are TRBV5-1 and TRBJ2-1, with D possibly TRBD1 on 5 matching bases. Germline V CDR1 and CDR2: SGHRS, YFSETQ. The CDR3 is 14 amino acids. Trimming removed 0 bases at V and 5 bases at J, with 9 bases between. The CDR3 region has the DNA TGCGCCAGCAGCTTGGCAGGGTTTAACAATGAGCAGTTCTTC. This translates into CASSLAGFNNEQFF.